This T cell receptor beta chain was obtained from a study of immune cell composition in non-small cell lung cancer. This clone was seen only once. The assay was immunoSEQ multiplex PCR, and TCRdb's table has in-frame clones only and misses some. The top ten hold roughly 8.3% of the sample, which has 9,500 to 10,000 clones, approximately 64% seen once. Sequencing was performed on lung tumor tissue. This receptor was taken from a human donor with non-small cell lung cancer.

The CDR3 DNA sequence: TGCGCCAGCAGCTTGGGAGGAGGTGTGAGCTCCTACGAGCAGTACTTC. It is translated as CASSLGGGVSSYEQYF. The chain links TRBV5-1 to TRBJ2-7, with D tentatively TRBD2 (5 bases). V was shortened by 0 bases and J by 0 bases, with 13 bases between the two germline ends. Per the germline V gene, CDR1 is SGHRS and CDR2 is YFSETQ. This CDR3 has 16 residues.